Sequencing of this T cell receptor beta chain was carried out in a study of CD8 T cells in Susac syndrome. Sequencing of TCR beta was performed on blood CD8+ T cells and on blood CD4+ T cells. Random hexamers were used to reverse transcribe an amount of about 0.5 to 1 ug RNA. TCR beta CDR3 was amplified by immunoSEQ covering 54 Vbeta and 13 Jbeta. TCRdb used MiXCR to reprocess the immunoSEQ multiplex PCR reads, holding one entry per CDR3 protein. Of about 150,000 distinct CDR3 sequences listed, over 85% were seen once; the top ten hold 0.2% to 0.25%. Germline V gene lookup returns CDR1 MGHRA and CDR2 YSYEKL. The CDR3 contains 15 residues. Trimming removed 1 base at V and 3 bases at J, with 13 bases between.

The chain is built from TRBV4-1 and TRBJ2-7, with D possibly being TRBD1 (5 bases). Input material: CD8+ T cells from PBMCs. The sequence derives from a human donor with multiple sclerosis. This chain's CDR3 is CASSQGLTGVYEQYF. Written as DNA, the CDR3 is TGCGCCAGCAGCCAAGGTCTAACAGGCGTCTACGAGCAGTACTTC.